The clone carrying this T cell receptor beta chain occurred once. The data derive from a study of cytomegalovirus exposure and HLA in healthy donors. The CDR3 sequence is 15 residues long. Germline assignment: CDR1 MNHEY and CDR2 SVGAGI. Trimming took 0 bases from V and 4 from J; bases not matched to a gene: 4. PCR primers comprised 60 Vbeta and 13 Jbeta primers. Libraries were prepared by immunoSEQ multiplex PCR; TCRdb keeps only in-frame clonotypes and omits some of them. The profile shows 300,000 or so clones, 84% of them singletons. The sample comprised PBMCs. The chain recombines TRBV6-5 with TRBJ1-1, with 8 bases fitting TRBD1. This sequence was found in a woman between 35 and 50 years old in good health and CMV-seropositive. CDR3: CASSYSSTGGTEAFF. DNA for the CDR3: TGTGCCAGCAGTTACTCGAGCACAGGGGGCACTGAAGCTTTCTTT.